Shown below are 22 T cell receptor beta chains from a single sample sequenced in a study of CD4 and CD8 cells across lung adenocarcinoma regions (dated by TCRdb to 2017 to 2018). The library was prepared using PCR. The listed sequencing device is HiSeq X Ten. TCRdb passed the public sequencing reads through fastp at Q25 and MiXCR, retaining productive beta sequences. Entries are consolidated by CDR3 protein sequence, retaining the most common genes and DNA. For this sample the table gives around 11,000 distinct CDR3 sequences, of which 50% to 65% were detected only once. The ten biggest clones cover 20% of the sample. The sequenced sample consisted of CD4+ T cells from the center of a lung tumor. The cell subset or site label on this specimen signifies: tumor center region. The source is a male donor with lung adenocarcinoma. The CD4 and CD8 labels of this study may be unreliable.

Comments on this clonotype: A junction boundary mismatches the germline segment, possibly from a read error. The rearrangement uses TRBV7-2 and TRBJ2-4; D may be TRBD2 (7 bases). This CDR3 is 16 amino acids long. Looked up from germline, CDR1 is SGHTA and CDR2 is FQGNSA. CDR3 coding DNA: TGTGCGAGCAGCAACGGGGGGCTCGGAGCCAAAAACATTCAGTATTTC. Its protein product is CASSNGGLGAKNIQYF.

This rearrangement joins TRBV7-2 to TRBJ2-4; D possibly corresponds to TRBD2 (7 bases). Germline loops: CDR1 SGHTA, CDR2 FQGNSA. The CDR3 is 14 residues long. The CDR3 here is CAGRWGGGKDTQYF. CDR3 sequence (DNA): TGTGCGGGGCGCTGGGGCGGGGGCAAAGACACCCAGTACTTC.

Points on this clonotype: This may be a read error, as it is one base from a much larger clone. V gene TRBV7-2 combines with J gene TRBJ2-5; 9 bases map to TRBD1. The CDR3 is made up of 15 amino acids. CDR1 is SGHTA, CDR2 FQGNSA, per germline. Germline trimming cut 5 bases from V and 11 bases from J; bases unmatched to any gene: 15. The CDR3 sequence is CASSPYRGRYNEQYF. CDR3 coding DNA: TGTGCCAGCAGCCCCTACAGGGGGCGTTACAATGAGCAGTACTTC.

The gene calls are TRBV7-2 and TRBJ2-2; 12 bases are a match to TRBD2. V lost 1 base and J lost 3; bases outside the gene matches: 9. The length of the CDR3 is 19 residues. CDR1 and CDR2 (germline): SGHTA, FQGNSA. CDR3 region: CASSLVLAGGGVDTGELFF. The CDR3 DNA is TGTGCCAGCAGCTTAGTACTAGCGGGGGGAGGCGTGGACACCGGGGAGCTGTTTTTT. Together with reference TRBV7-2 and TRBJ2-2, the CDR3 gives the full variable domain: GAGVSQSPSNKVTEKGKDVELRCDPISGHTALYWYRQSLGQGLEFLIYFQGNSAPDKSGLPSDRFSAERTGGSVSTLTIQRTQQEDSAVYLCASSLVLAGGGVDTGELFFGEGSRLTVL.

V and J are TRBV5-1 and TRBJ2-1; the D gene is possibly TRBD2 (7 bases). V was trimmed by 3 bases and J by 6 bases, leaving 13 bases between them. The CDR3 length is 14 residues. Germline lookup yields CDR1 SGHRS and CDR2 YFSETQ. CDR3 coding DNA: TGCGCCAGCAGCTCCCAGGGAGGGGGCAATGAGCAGTTCTTC. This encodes CASSSQGGGNEQFF.

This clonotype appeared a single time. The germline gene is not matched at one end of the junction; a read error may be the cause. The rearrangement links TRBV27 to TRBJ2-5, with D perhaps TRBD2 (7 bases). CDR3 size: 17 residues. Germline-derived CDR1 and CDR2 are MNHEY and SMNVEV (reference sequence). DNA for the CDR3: TGTGCCAGCAGATCGGGGCGCGGGGGCCGGGAGCAAGAGACCCAGTACTTT. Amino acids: CASRSGRGGREQETQYF.

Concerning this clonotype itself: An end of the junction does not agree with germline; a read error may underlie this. CDR3 residues: CGSTGLTAKDTQYF. CDR3 bases: TGTGGCAGCACGGGGCTGACAGCCAAAGATACGCAGTATTTT. The chain joins TRBV6-8 to TRBJ2-3; the D gene could be TRBD1 or TRBD2 (5 bases each). The germline V gene encodes CDR1 MNHGY and CDR2 SAAAGT. The CDR3 is 14 residues long.

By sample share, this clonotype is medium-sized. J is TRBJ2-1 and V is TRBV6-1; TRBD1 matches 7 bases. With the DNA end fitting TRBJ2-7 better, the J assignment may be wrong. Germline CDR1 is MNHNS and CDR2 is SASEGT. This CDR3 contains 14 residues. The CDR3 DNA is TGTGCCAGCAGCCTTTCCCGGGACAGCGCCGAGCAGTACTTC. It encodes CASSLSRDSAEQYF.

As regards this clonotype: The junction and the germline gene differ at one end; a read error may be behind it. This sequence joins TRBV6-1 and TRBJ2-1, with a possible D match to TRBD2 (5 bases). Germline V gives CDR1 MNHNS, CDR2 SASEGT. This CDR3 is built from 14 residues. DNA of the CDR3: TGTGTCAGCGGCCAGGCTAGGAGCTACAATGAGCAGTTCTTT. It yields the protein CVSGQARSYNEQFF.

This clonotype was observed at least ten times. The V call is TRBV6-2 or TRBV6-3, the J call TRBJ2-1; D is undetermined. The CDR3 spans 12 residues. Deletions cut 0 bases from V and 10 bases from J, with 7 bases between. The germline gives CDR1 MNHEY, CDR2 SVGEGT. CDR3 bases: TGTGCCAGCAGTTACTCGAAGGCAGAGCAGTTCTTC. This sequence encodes CASSYSKAEQFF.

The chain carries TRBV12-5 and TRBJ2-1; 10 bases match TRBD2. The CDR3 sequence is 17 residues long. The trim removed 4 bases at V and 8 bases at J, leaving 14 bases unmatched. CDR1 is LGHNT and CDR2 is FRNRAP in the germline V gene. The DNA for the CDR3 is TGTGCTAGTGGTTCCTCGAGGCTAGCGGGAGTGATGGATGAGCAGTTCTTC. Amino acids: CASGSSRLAGVMDEQFF.

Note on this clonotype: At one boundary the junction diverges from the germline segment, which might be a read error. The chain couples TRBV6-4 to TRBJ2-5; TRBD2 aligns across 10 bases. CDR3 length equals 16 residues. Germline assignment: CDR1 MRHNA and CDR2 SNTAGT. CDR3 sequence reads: CASRDSASGREETQYF. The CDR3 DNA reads TGTGCCAGCAGGGACTCCGCTAGCGGGAGAGAAGAGACCCAGTACTTC.

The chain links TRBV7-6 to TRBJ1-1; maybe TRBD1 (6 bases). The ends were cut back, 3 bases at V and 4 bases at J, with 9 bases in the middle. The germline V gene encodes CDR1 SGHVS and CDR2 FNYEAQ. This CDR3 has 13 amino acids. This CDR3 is CASSLGGGTEAFF. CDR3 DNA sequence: TGTGCCAGCAGCTTGGGGGGCGGCACTGAAGCTTTCTTT.

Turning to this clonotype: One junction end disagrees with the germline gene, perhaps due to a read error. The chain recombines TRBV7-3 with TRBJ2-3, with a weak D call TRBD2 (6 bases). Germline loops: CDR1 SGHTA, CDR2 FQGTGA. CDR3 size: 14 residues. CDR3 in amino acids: CASSLLAGRDMQYF. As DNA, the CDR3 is TGTGCCAGCAGCTTACTGGCGGGGAGAGATATGCAGTATTTT.

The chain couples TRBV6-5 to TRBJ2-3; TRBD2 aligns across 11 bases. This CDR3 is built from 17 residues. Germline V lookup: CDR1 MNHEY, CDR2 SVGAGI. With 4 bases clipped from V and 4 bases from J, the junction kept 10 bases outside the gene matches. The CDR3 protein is CASSFRTSGQSADTQYF. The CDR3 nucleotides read TGTGCCAGCAGTTTTCGGACTAGCGGGCAGTCGGCAGATACGCAGTATTTT.

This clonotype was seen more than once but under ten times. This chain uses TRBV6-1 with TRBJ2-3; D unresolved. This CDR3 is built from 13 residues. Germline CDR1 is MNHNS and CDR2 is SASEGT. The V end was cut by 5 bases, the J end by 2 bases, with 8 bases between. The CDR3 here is CASSREDTDTQYF. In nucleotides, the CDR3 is TGTGCCAGCAGTAGGGAAGACACAGATACGCAGTATTTT.

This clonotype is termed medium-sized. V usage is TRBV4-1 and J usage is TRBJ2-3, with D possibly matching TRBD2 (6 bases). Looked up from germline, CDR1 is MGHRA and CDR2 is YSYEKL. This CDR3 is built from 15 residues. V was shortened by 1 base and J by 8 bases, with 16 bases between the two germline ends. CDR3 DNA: TGCGCCAGCAGCCAAGCTCTTCGTAGCGGCAGTACGCAGTATTTT. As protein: CASSQALRSGSTQYF.

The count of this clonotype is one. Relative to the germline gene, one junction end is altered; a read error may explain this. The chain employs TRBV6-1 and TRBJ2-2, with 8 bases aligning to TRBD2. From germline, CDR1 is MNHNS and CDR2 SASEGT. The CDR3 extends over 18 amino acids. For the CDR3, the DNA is TGTGCCAGCAGTGAAGTGATCACTAGCGGTGGGGGCACCGGGGAGCTGTATTTT. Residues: CASSEVITSGGGTGELYF.

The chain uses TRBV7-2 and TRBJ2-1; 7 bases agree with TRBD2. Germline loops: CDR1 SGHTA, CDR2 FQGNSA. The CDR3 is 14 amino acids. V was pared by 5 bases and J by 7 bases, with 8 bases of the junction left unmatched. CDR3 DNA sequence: TGTGCCAGCAGCCCTAGCACGGGGGGTAATGAGCAGTTCTTC. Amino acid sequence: CASSPSTGGNEQFF. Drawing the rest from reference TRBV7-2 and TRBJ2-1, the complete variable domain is GAGVSQSPSNKVTEKGKDVELRCDPISGHTALYWYRQSLGQGLEFLIYFQGNSAPDKSGLPSDRFSAERTGGSVSTLTIQRTQQEDSAVYLCASSPSTGGNEQFFGPGTRLTVL.

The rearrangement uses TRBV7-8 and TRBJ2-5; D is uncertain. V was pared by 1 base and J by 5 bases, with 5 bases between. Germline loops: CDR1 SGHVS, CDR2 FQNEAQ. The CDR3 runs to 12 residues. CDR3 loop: CASSLDSETQYF. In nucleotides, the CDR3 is TGTGCCAGCAGCTTAGACAGTGAGACCCAGTACTTC.

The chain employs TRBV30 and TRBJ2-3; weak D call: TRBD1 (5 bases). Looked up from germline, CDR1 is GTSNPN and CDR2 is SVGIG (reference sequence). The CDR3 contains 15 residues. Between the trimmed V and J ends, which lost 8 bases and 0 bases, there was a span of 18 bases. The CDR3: CALGPQGVSTDTQYF. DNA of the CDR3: TGTGCCCTGGGCCCCCAGGGTGTGAGCACAGATACGCAGTATTTT.

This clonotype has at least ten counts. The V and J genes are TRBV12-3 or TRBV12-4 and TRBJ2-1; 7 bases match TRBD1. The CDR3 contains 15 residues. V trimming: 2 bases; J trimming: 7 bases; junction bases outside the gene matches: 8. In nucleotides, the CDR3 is TGTGCCAGCAGTTTAAGTCAGGGGGTGGTTAATGAGCAGTTCTTC. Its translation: CASSLSQGVVNEQFF.